This is a list of T cell receptor beta chains from one sample in a study of blood T cell repertoires in COVID-19. The method was immunoSEQ multiplex PCR; TCRdb's version includes in-frame clones alone and lacks a portion of them. The sample has tens of thousands of clones; around 76% are singletons. Input material: peripheral blood. Receptors were obtained from an elderly woman with acute or convalescent COVID-19. CDR3s include the opening cysteine and the closing phenylalanine or tryptophan. The order of the fields is V gene, D gene, clone size, J gene, CDR3 protein, CDR3 DNA. A D gene is named only where the DNA matches it firmly. Size is stated for part of the rows, as once, few or many counts, or as a class when the clone is expanded.

v_gene: TRBV7-9
d_gene: TRBD1
abundance: -
j_gene: TRBJ2-6
CDR3aa: CASSLDRAGANVLTF
CDR3nt: TGTGCCAGCAGCTTGGACAGGGCTGGGGCCAACGTCCTGACTTTC

v_gene: TRBV19
d_gene: -
abundance: -
j_gene: TRBJ2-2
CDR3aa: CASSIDGAGELFF
CDR3nt: TGTGCCAGTAGTATAGACGGGGCCGGGGAGCTGTTTTTT

v_gene: TRBV5-1
d_gene: -
abundance: once
j_gene: TRBJ2-7
CDR3aa: CASSPDRLASYEQYF
CDR3nt: TGCGCCAGCAGCCCTGACAGGCTGGCATCCTACGAGCAGTACTTC

v_gene: TRBV28
d_gene: -
abundance: -
j_gene: TRBJ2-5
CDR3aa: CASSLAGNQETQYF
CDR3nt: TGTGCCAGCAGTTTGGCCGGGAACCAAGAGACCCAGTACTTC

v_gene: TRBV29-1
d_gene: TRBD2
abundance: -
j_gene: TRBJ2-5
CDR3aa: CSVAVASGFQETQYF
CDR3nt: TGCAGCGTTGCGGTGGCTAGCGGGTTTCAAGAGACCCAGTACTTC

v_gene: TRBV28
d_gene: -
abundance: -
j_gene: TRBJ2-1
CDR3aa: CASSLNRVEQFF
CDR3nt: TGTGCCAGCAGCCTCAACAGGGTGGAGCAGTTCTTC

v_gene: TRBV30
d_gene: TRBD1
abundance: -
j_gene: TRBJ1-2
CDR3aa: CAWSKGQGYGYTF
CDR3nt: TGTGCCTGGAGCAAGGGACAGGGGTACGGCTACACCTTC

v_gene: TRBV15
d_gene: TRBD1
abundance: -
j_gene: TRBJ1-3
CDR3aa: CATSRTPGQGDFSGNTIYF
CDR3nt: TGTGCCACCAGCAGAACACCGGGACAGGGGGATTTCTCTGGAAACACCATATATTTT

v_gene: TRBV28
d_gene: -
abundance: many
j_gene: TRBJ1-5
CDR3aa: CASSLLSRGGNQPQHF
CDR3nt: TGTGCCAGCAGTTTATTAAGTAGGGGTGGGAATCAGCCCCAGCATTTT

v_gene: TRBV6-4
d_gene: -
abundance: -
j_gene: TRBJ1-2
CDR3aa: CASSAYSFYGYTF
CDR3nt: TGTGCCAGCAGTGCTTACAGCTTCTATGGCTACACCTTC

v_gene: TRBV6-1
d_gene: TRBD2
abundance: -
j_gene: TRBJ2-3
CDR3aa: CASSDWTSARDTQYF
CDR3nt: TGTGCCAGCAGTGATTGGACTAGCGCGCGAGATACGCAGTATTTT

v_gene: TRBV9
d_gene: TRBD2
abundance: -
j_gene: TRBJ2-4
CDR3aa: CASSETSGLKNIQYF
CDR3nt: TGTGCCAGCAGCGAAACTAGCGGGCTCAAAAACATTCAGTACTTC

v_gene: TRBV6-5
d_gene: -
abundance: once
j_gene: TRBJ1-2
CDR3aa: CASSYSAESIGYTF
CDR3nt: TGTGCCAGCAGTTACTCGGCGGAGTCGATAGGCTACACCTTC

v_gene: TRBV6-1
d_gene: TRBD1
abundance: -
j_gene: TRBJ1-1
CDR3aa: CASSERQGSFTEAFF
CDR3nt: TGTGCCAGCAGTGAACGACAGGGTAGTTTTACTGAAGCTTTCTTT

v_gene: TRBV11-3
d_gene: TRBD1
abundance: few
j_gene: TRBJ2-1
CDR3aa: CASSLNRGEQFF
CDR3nt: TGTGCCAGCAGCCTAAACAGGGGCGAGCAGTTCTTC

v_gene: TRBV11-2
d_gene: TRBD1
abundance: -
j_gene: TRBJ2-7
CDR3aa: CASSLLTGPSYEQYF
CDR3nt: TGTGCCAGCAGCTTATTGACAGGGCCATCCTACGAGCAGTACTTC

v_gene: TRBV4-1
d_gene: -
abundance: -
j_gene: TRBJ2-6
CDR3aa: CASSQVGTQTISGANVLTF
CDR3nt: TGCGCCAGCAGCCAAGTCGGGACACAAACTATCTCTGGGGCCAACGTCCTGACTTTC

v_gene: TRBV7-2
d_gene: -
abundance: -
j_gene: TRBJ2-7
CDR3aa: CASSGGLPSYEQYF
CDR3nt: TGTGCCAGCAGCGGGGGACTGCCATCCTACGAGCAGTACTTC

v_gene: TRBV6-1
d_gene: TRBD1
abundance: -
j_gene: TRBJ1-6
CDR3aa: CASSERPGQGPSPLHF
CDR3nt: TGTGCCAGCAGTGAACGACCGGGACAGGGCCCTTCACCCCTCCACTTT

v_gene: TRBV27
d_gene: -
abundance: once
j_gene: TRBJ2-7
CDR3aa: CASSLKAVGYEQYF
CDR3nt: TGTGCCAGCAGTTTAAAGGCGGTGGGCTACGAGCAGTACTTC

v_gene: TRBV7-8
d_gene: -
abundance: -
j_gene: TRBJ1-1
CDR3aa: CASSLVGAGTEAFF
CDR3nt: TGTGCCAGCAGCTTAGTGGGGGCAGGCACTGAAGCTTTCTTT

v_gene: TRBV2
d_gene: TRBD2
abundance: -
j_gene: TRBJ2-1
CDR3aa: CASSAGLAGSYNEQFF
CDR3nt: TGTGCCAGCAGCGCCGGACTAGCGGGCTCCTACAATGAGCAGTTCTTC

v_gene: TRBV9
d_gene: -
abundance: -
j_gene: TRBJ1-2
CDR3aa: CASSVFGQGIYGYTF
CDR3nt: TGTGCCAGCAGCGTATTTGGGCAGGGGATCTATGGCTACACCTTC

v_gene: TRBV5-6
d_gene: TRBD1
abundance: -
j_gene: TRBJ2-3
CDR3aa: CASSGGPIAGQATDTQYF
CDR3nt: TGTGCCAGCAGCGGGGGTCCCATCGCGGGACAGGCCACAGATACGCAGTATTTT